The 27 T cell receptor beta chains below were found in one sample sequenced in a study of cytomegalovirus exposure and HLA in healthy donors. The study ran its PCR with 60 Vbeta and 13 Jbeta primers. Sequenced by immunoSEQ multiplex PCR; TCRdb stores in-frame clones only, minus some. The sample carries some 200,000 clones, more than 65% recorded once. Source material: PBMCs. The receptors originated from a girl between 5 and 17 years old in good health and CMV-seropositive.

The V call is TRBV7-7, the J call TRBJ2-3, with TRBD1 matching 7 bases. The CDR3 contains 15 residues. Trimming removed 5 bases from V and 1 base from J; junction bases left unmatched: 6. CDR1 is SSHAT and CDR2 is FNYEAQ in the germline V gene (reference sequence). The CDR3 here is CASSVGQGGTDTQYF. CDR3 in DNA: TGTGCCAGCAGCGTCGGGCAGGGGGGCACAGATACGCAGTATTTT.

There are a few counts of this clone. The gene calls are TRBV7-2 and TRBJ2-5, with TRBD2 matching 10 bases. Germline values: CDR1 SGHTA, CDR2 FQGNSA. After removal of 1 base from V and 5 bases from J, the junction contained 13 bases not matched to a gene. CDR3 length: 18 residues. The CDR3 region is CASSLVASGGTGGETQYF. CDR3 coding DNA: TGTGCCAGCAGCTTAGTGGCTAGCGGGGGAACCGGGGGGGAGACCCAGTACTTC.

J is TRBJ2-1 and V is TRBV12-5; TRBD2 agrees at 8 bases. This CDR3 contains 20 residues. CDR1 and CDR2 from the germline V gene are LGHNT and FRNRAP. The trim removed 5 bases at V and 0 bases at J, leaving 18 bases unmatched. CDR3 DNA: TGTGCTAGTGGTCCCCCCAGGTCCGCGGGGGGCCGGGTCTCCTACAATGAGCAGTTCTTC. Protein product: CASGPPRSAGGRVSYNEQFF.

The rearrangement joins TRBV10-3 to TRBJ2-1; TRBD2 might be the D (6 bases). Trimming left V 3 bases short and J 3 bases short, with 12 bases between. The CDR3 covers 15 residues. Germline CDR1 is ENHRY and CDR2 is SYGVKD. Here the CDR3 reads CAISDSGLFYNEQFF. The DNA of the CDR3 is TGTGCCATCAGTGATTCGGGACTCTTCTACAATGAGCAGTTCTTC.

V gene TRBV2 combines with J gene TRBJ2-1; 7 nucleotides line up with TRBD2. V dropped 6 bases and J dropped 4; count of bases not matched to a gene: 9. The CDR3 has 15 residues. Germline CDR1 reads SNHLY; CDR2 reads FYNNEI. The CDR3 bases are TGTGCCAGCAGGAGGGGAGCGGGGTCTTACAATGAGCAGTTCTTC. Translating gives CASRRGAGSYNEQFF. The full variable domain, with the rest looked up from reference TRBV2 and TRBJ2-1, is EPEVTQTPSHQVTQMGQEVILRCVPISNHLYFYWYRQILGQKVEFLVSFYNNEISEKSEIFDDQFSVERPDGSNFTLKIRSTKLEDSAMYFCASRRGAGSYNEQFFGPGTRLTVL.

The genes are TRBV2 and TRBJ1-1; 7 bases map to TRBD1. From germline, CDR1 is SNHLY and CDR2 FYNNEI. The length of the CDR3 is 13 residues. Unmatched junction bases numbered 5, after V lost 9 bases and J lost 1 base. The chain's CDR3 is CARGAGGNTEAFF. The CDR3 DNA follows: TGTGCCAGGGGGGCAGGGGGGAACACTGAAGCTTTCTTT.

This chain links TRBV15 with TRBJ1-5; D perhaps matches TRBD1 (5 bases). Per the germline V gene, CDR1 is LNHNV and CDR2 is YYDKDF (reference sequence). Trimming removed 4 bases from V and 2 bases from J, with 9 bases in between. The CDR3 has 14 amino acids. This chain's CDR3 is CATSTGGRNQPQHF. The CDR3 coding sequence is TGTGCCACCAGCACCGGGGGACGCAATCAGCCCCAGCATTTT.

The chain uses TRBV10-2 and TRBJ1-6; the D gene is possibly TRBD1 (5 bases). Germline-derived CDR1 and CDR2 are WSHSY and SAAADI. The CDR3 runs 14 residues. V was cut by 4 bases and J by 2 bases, with 6 bases left in between. This CDR3 reads CASSAGTYNSPLHF. CDR3 DNA sequence: TGCGCCAGCAGTGCAGGGACCTATAATTCACCCCTCCACTTT.

CDR3 loop: CASNEGSASSGNTIYF. The CDR3 DNA sequence: TGTGCCAGCAACGAGGGATCGGCCTCCTCTGGAAACACCATATATTTT. V gene TRBV7-8 combines with J gene TRBJ1-3; D not certain. V was shortened by 7 bases and J by 0 bases, with 16 bases between the two germline ends. The CDR3 covers 16 residues. Looked up from germline, CDR1 is SGHVS and CDR2 is FQNEAQ.

The gene calls are TRBV27 and TRBJ2-1, with D possibly being TRBD2 (5 bases). This CDR3 has 14 amino acids. V was pared by 5 bases and J by 7 bases, with 15 bases between. Germline CDR1 and CDR2: MNHEY and SMNVEV (reference sequence). The CDR3 coding sequence is TGTGCCAGCAGTCCCTCTAGTATAGCGAATGAGCAGTTCTTC. Translating it yields CASSPSSIANEQFF.

V gene TRBV7-6 combines with J gene TRBJ2-5; 12 positions match TRBD2. J was trimmed by 4 bases and V by 5 bases; bases with no gene match: 5. The CDR3 is 15 amino acids. Germline CDR1 and CDR2: SGHVS and FNYEAQ. The chain's CDR3 is CASSPLTSGGETQYF. As DNA, the CDR3 is TGTGCCAGCAGCCCCTTGACTAGCGGGGGAGAGACCCAGTACTTC.

The V gene is TRBV28, the J gene TRBJ1-1; D not certain. Germline CDR1 MDHEN, CDR2 SYDVKM. This CDR3 contains 13 residues. V gave up 6 bases and J gave up 1 base, with 9 bases separating them. The CDR3 is CASRSGGNTEAFF. The CDR3 DNA follows: TGTGCCAGCAGGTCCGGCGGGAACACTGAAGCTTTCTTT.

The chain joins TRBV7-9 to TRBJ1-4; no clear D gene. Trimming cost V 4 bases and J 3 bases, with 12 bases left between them. From germline, CDR1 is SEHNR and CDR2 FQNEAQ (reference sequence). This CDR3 contains 15 residues. As DNA, the CDR3 is TGTGCCAGCAGCTCCGAGGGTCTGGCTAATGAAAAACTGTTTTTT. It specifies CASSSEGLANEKLFF.

The chain recombines TRBV4-1 with TRBJ2-7; 12 bases line up with TRBD2. The CDR3 spans 16 residues. The germline CDR1 and CDR2 sequences are MGHRA and YSYEKL. The junction had 7 bases not matched to a gene; V was cut back by 4 bases and J by 3 bases. The CDR3 reads CASSLTPTSGGYEQYF. CDR3 DNA: TGCGCCAGCAGCCTGACTCCGACTAGCGGGGGCTACGAGCAGTACTTC.

The CDR3 reads CASSVEAGVGNTIYF. The CDR3 nucleotides are TGTGCCAGCAGTGTCGAGGCGGGCGTCGGAAACACCATATATTTT. V gene TRBV6-4 combines with J gene TRBJ1-3; no firm D call. CDR1 MRHNA and CDR2 SNTAGT come from the germline V gene. The CDR3 runs 15 residues. Trimming took 4 bases from V and 4 from J, leaving 14 bases between them.

The rearrangement joins TRBV9 to TRBJ2-3, with 13 nucleotides matching TRBD2. The CDR3 is 17 residues long. Germline CDR1 reads SGDLS; CDR2 reads YYNGEE. V shed 3 bases and J 5 bases; nucleotides not matched to a gene: 9. This chain's CDR3 is CASSGGTSGGAQDTQYF. The CDR3 DNA follows: TGTGCCAGCAGCGGGGGAACTAGCGGGGGGGCCCAAGATACGCAGTATTTT.

The chain recombines TRBV9 with TRBJ1-2; D remains unclear. This CDR3 spans 14 amino acids. Germline V gives CDR1 SGDLS, CDR2 YYNGEE. Trimming left V 2 bases short and J 4 bases short, with 12 bases between. CDR3 nucleotides: TGTGCCAGCAGCGTGACACAGACTACCTATGGCTACACCTTC. Its translation: CASSVTQTTYGYTF. Filled out from reference TRBV9 and TRBJ1-2, the complete variable domain reads DSGVTQTPKHLITATGQRVTLRCSPRSGDLSVYWYQQSLDQGLQFLIQYYNGEERAKGNILERFSAQQFPDLHSELNLSSLELGDSALYFCASSVTQTTYGYTFGSGTRLTVV.

The chain recombines TRBV15 with TRBJ1-1; D is perhaps TRBD1 (6 bases). V lost 4 bases to trimming and J lost 0 bases, with 12 bases between them. From germline, CDR1 is LNHNV and CDR2 YYDKDF (reference sequence). The CDR3 totals 15 residues. CDR3: CATSKSQGMNTEAFF. In nucleotides, the CDR3 is TGTGCCACCAGCAAGTCACAGGGCATGAACACTGAAGCTTTCTTT.

The CDR3 bases are TGTGCCACGCGGGTCGCGGGAAAAAACATTCAGTACTTC. This sequence encodes CATRVAGKNIQYF. V gene TRBV7-2 combines with J gene TRBJ2-4; weak D call: TRBD2 (6 bases). V shed 10 bases and J shed 4 bases, with 14 bases lying between them. Germline values: CDR1 SGHTA, CDR2 FQGNSA. This CDR3 region has 13 residues.

The chain uses TRBV4-1 and TRBJ2-2; tentatively, D is TRBD2 (6 bases). The CDR3 totals 17 residues. Trimming took off 0 bases at V and 4 bases at J, with 15 bases between the two ends. CDR1 MGHRA and CDR2 YSYEKL come from the germline V gene. CDR3 residues: CASSQDFTGGPTGELFF. The CDR3 DNA is TGCGCCAGCAGCCAAGATTTTACCGGGGGACCCACCGGGGAGCTGTTTTTT.

This clone was counted between two and nine times. The chain is built from TRBV5-5 and TRBJ2-7; TRBD1 matches at 8 bases. Germline V gene lookup returns CDR1 SGHKS and CDR2 YYEKEE (reference sequence). After removal of 0 bases from V and 6 bases from J, the junction contained 5 bases not matched to a gene. The CDR3 is 14 amino acids. CDR3 in amino acids: CASSLARGHGEQYF. Written as DNA, the CDR3 is TGTGCCAGCAGCTTGGCCAGGGGGCATGGCGAGCAGTACTTC.

This rearrangement joins TRBV5-6 to TRBJ2-3; D is unresolved. Germline V gives CDR1 SGHDT, CDR2 YYEEEE. V was pared by 4 bases and J by 2 bases, with 14 bases between. This CDR3 region has 15 residues. The CDR3 DNA follows: TGTGCCAGCAGCCTAACAGTCCTCCCCACAGATACGCAGTATTTT. Its translation is CASSLTVLPTDTQYF.

The chain uses TRBV12-5 and TRBJ2-3; 8 bases line up with TRBD2. V was clipped by 2 bases and J by 1 base; unmatched bases: 11. CDR3 length equals 18 residues. Germline CDR1 LGHNT, CDR2 FRNRAP. The CDR3 region has the DNA TGTGCTAGTGGTTTGACTACTGCGGGGGGAGGTGGCACAGATACGCAGTATTTT. It codes for CASGLTTAGGGGTDTQYF.

J is TRBJ1-1 and V is TRBV10-3, with D tentatively TRBD1 (5 bases). This CDR3 has 15 amino acids. Trimming stripped 0 bases from V and 0 bases from J, with 8 bases between. Germline CDR1 and CDR2: ENHRY and SYGVKD. CDR3 residues: CAISESQAMNTEAFF. The CDR3 region has the DNA TGTGCCATCAGTGAGTCACAGGCGATGAACACTGAAGCTTTCTTT.

This chain links TRBV30 with TRBJ1-6; perhaps TRBD1 as D (5 bases). V was cut by 0 bases and J by 7 bases, with 7 bases left in between. Germline-derived CDR1 and CDR2 are GTSNPN and SVGIG (reference sequence). CDR3 length equals 13 residues. This CDR3 is CAWSVGGNSPLHF. The CDR3 region has the DNA TGTGCCTGGAGTGTCGGGGGAAATTCACCCCTCCACTTT.

The chain couples TRBV30 to TRBJ1-2, with D tentatively TRBD1 (6 bases). This CDR3 contains 13 residues. The V gene lost 5 bases and the J gene lost 8 bases, with 18 bases spanning the gap. Germline CDR1 reads GTSNPN; CDR2 reads SVGIG (reference sequence). For the CDR3, the DNA is TGTGCCTGGTCCATACAGGGCTTCGGGGGCTACACCTTC. It encodes CAWSIQGFGGYTF.

V usage is TRBV7-2 and J usage is TRBJ1-2; no clear D gene. The CDR3 is made up of 14 amino acids. Germline CDR1 is SGHTA and CDR2 is FQGNSA. Trimming cost V 0 bases and J 7 bases, with 12 bases left between them. The CDR3 reads CASSLALRGFGYTF. CDR3 in DNA: TGTGCCAGCAGCTTAGCGCTCCGAGGGTTTGGCTACACCTTC.